These T cell receptor beta chains were read from a single sample in a study of identical twins. TCRdb called the 5' RACE reads again in MiXCR, with one record for every CDR3 protein. The table lists roughly 1.6 million distinct CDR3 sequences, around 33% of them singletons, with 0.27% in the top ten. Sequencing used cord blood. Receptors originate from a newborn girl in good health. Both conserved end residues are part of each CDR3. Fields, in order: J gene, CDR3 length, V gene, clone size, D gene, CDR3 protein, CDR3 DNA. A D gene is named only where the DNA matches it firmly. A row's size may be missing; if present it is once, few, many or a size class.

J gene: TRBJ2-3; CDR3 length: 14; V gene: TRBV5-1; clone size: few; D gene: NA; CDR3 protein: CASSFQGRTDTQYF; CDR3 DNA: TGCGCCAGCAGCTTTCAGGGGCGCACAGATACGCAGTATTTT
J gene: TRBJ2-7; CDR3 length: 15; V gene: TRBV11-2; clone size: NA; D gene: NA; CDR3 protein: CASSPPRGHSYEQYF; CDR3 DNA: TGTGCCAGCAGCCCCCCCCGGGGACACTCCTACGAGCAGTACTTC
J gene: TRBJ1-2; CDR3 length: 15; V gene: TRBV4-1; clone size: NA; D gene: TRBD1; CDR3 protein: CASSQERGTVYGYTF; CDR3 DNA: TGCGCCAGCAGCCAAGAGAGAGGGACAGTCTATGGCTACACCTTC
J gene: TRBJ2-1; CDR3 length: 13; V gene: TRBV10-3; clone size: few; D gene: NA; CDR3 protein: CAISVSPYNEQFF; CDR3 DNA: TGTGCCATCAGTGTTAGTCCCTACAATGAGCAGTTCTTC
J gene: TRBJ1-2; CDR3 length: 15; V gene: TRBV27; clone size: once; D gene: NA; CDR3 protein: CASSSHRLFNYGYTF; CDR3 DNA: TGTGCCAGCAGTTCCCATCGCCTCTTTAACTATGGCTACACCTTC
J gene: TRBJ2-1; CDR3 length: 15; V gene: TRBV2; clone size: many; D gene: TRBD2; CDR3 protein: CATTPERGRLVEQFF; CDR3 DNA: TGTGCCACCACCCCTGAGCGGGGGCGATTAGTTGAGCAGTTCTTC
J gene: TRBJ2-3; CDR3 length: 14; V gene: TRBV2; clone size: few; D gene: NA; CDR3 protein: CAKSIGTGTDTQYF; CDR3 DNA: TGTGCCAAGTCTATCGGGACTGGCACAGATACGCAGTATTTT
J gene: TRBJ2-2; CDR3 length: 15; V gene: TRBV10-3; clone size: NA; D gene: NA; CDR3 protein: CAISETPTGAGELFF; CDR3 DNA: TGTGCCATCAGTGAGACCCCTACCGGCGCCGGGGAGCTGTTTTTT
J gene: TRBJ2-2; CDR3 length: 16; V gene: TRBV12-3/TRBV12-4; clone size: few; D gene: NA; CDR3 protein: CASSQSGPTNTGELFF; CDR3 DNA: TGTGCCAGCAGTCAGAGCGGGCCTACGAACACCGGGGAGCTGTTTTTT
J gene: TRBJ2-7; CDR3 length: 17; V gene: TRBV10-3; clone size: NA; D gene: TRBD2; CDR3 protein: CAISQYSGGHIYNEQYF; CDR3 DNA: TGTGCCATCAGTCAATATAGCGGGGGGCACATCTACAATGAGCAGTACTTC
J gene: TRBJ2-1; CDR3 length: 13; V gene: TRBV4-2; clone size: NA; D gene: NA; CDR3 protein: CASSHRSNNEQFF; CDR3 DNA: TGTGCCAGCAGCCACCGCAGTAACAATGAGCAGTTCTTC
J gene: TRBJ2-1; CDR3 length: 15; V gene: TRBV6-1; clone size: few; D gene: NA; CDR3 protein: CASRVEFTSYNEQFF; CDR3 DNA: TGTGCCAGCAGGGTCGAGTTTACCTCCTACAATGAGCAGTTCTTC
J gene: TRBJ2-3; CDR3 length: 15; V gene: TRBV20-1; clone size: NA; D gene: TRBD2; CDR3 protein: CSARIAGSSTDTQYF; CDR3 DNA: TGCAGTGCTAGGATAGCGGGATCAAGCACAGATACGCAGTATTTT
J gene: TRBJ1-5; CDR3 length: 16; V gene: TRBV20-1; clone size: few; D gene: NA; CDR3 protein: CSARDWGTYSNQPQHF; CDR3 DNA: TGCAGTGCTAGAGACTGGGGCACCTATAGCAATCAGCCCCAGCATTTT
J gene: TRBJ2-5; CDR3 length: 18; V gene: TRBV28; clone size: NA; D gene: TRBD2; CDR3 protein: CASSPTSGRGGSYNEQYF; CDR3 DNA: TGTGCCAGCAGTCCCACTAGCGGGAGGGGAGGTTCCTACAATGAGCAGTACTTC
J gene: TRBJ2-7; CDR3 length: 15; V gene: TRBV12-3/TRBV12-4; clone size: few; D gene: NA; CDR3 protein: CASSFSGTGKYEQYF; CDR3 DNA: TGTGCCAGCAGTTTCTCCGGGACTGGAAAGTACGAGCAGTACTTC
J gene: TRBJ1-5; CDR3 length: 16; V gene: TRBV27; clone size: NA; D gene: NA; CDR3 protein: CASSLMGGDSNQPQHF; CDR3 DNA: TGTGCCAGCAGTTTAATGGGGGGGGATAGCAATCAGCCCCAGCATTTT
J gene: TRBJ1-4; CDR3 length: 15; V gene: TRBV28; clone size: few; D gene: NA; CDR3 protein: CASSLRGSSNEKLFF; CDR3 DNA: TGTGCCAGCAGTTTAAGGGGCAGCAGTAATGAAAAACTGTTTTTT
J gene: TRBJ1-2; CDR3 length: 12; V gene: TRBV20-1; clone size: few; D gene: NA; CDR3 protein: CSRIRGAGGYTF; CDR3 DNA: TGCAGCCGAATTCGGGGGGCGGGTGGCTACACCTTC
J gene: TRBJ2-3; CDR3 length: 14; V gene: TRBV6-1; clone size: NA; D gene: NA; CDR3 protein: CASREWDSTDTQYF; CDR3 DNA: TGTGCCAGCAGGGAATGGGACAGCACAGATACGCAGTATTTT
J gene: TRBJ2-3; CDR3 length: 13; V gene: TRBV10-3; clone size: NA; D gene: TRBD1; CDR3 protein: CAISIQGADTQYF; CDR3 DNA: TGTGCCATCAGTATACAGGGGGCAGATACGCAGTATTTT
J gene: TRBJ1-1; CDR3 length: 14; V gene: TRBV5-1; clone size: NA; D gene: TRBD1; CDR3 protein: CASSLSQGRTKAFF; CDR3 DNA: TGCGCCAGCAGCTTGTCACAGGGGAGGACTAAAGCTTTCTTT
J gene: TRBJ1-2; CDR3 length: 16; V gene: TRBV3-1; clone size: NA; D gene: NA; CDR3 protein: CASSQVWNWGGYGYTF; CDR3 DNA: TGTGCCAGCAGCCAAGTGTGGAACTGGGGAGGCTATGGCTACACCTTC
J gene: TRBJ1-1; CDR3 length: 14; V gene: TRBV6-1; clone size: NA; D gene: TRBD1; CDR3 protein: CASRFGTGDTEAFF; CDR3 DNA: TGTGCCAGCAGATTCGGGACAGGGGACACTGAAGCTTTCTTT
J gene: TRBJ2-3; CDR3 length: 15; V gene: TRBV9; clone size: few; D gene: NA; CDR3 protein: CASSVASWGTDTQYF; CDR3 DNA: TGTGCCAGCAGCGTAGCGTCGTGGGGCACAGATACGCAGTATTTT
J gene: TRBJ2-7; CDR3 length: 16; V gene: TRBV4-2; clone size: NA; D gene: TRBD2; CDR3 protein: CASSQAARGRSYEQYF; CDR3 DNA: TGTGCCAGCAGCCAAGCTGCTCGCGGGAGAAGTTACGAGCAGTACTTC
J gene: TRBJ1-1; CDR3 length: 11; V gene: TRBV29-1; clone size: few; D gene: NA; CDR3 protein: CSVGEGTEAFF; CDR3 DNA: TGCAGCGTTGGTGAAGGGACTGAAGCTTTCTTT
J gene: TRBJ2-1; CDR3 length: 19; V gene: TRBV7-2; clone size: few; D gene: TRBD2; CDR3 protein: CASSFPEGLAALSYNEQFF; CDR3 DNA: TGTGCCAGCAGCTTTCCCGAAGGACTAGCGGCCCTCTCCTACAATGAGCAGTTCTTC
J gene: TRBJ2-7; CDR3 length: 12; V gene: TRBV28; clone size: NA; D gene: NA; CDR3 protein: CASREAPDEQYF; CDR3 DNA: TGTGCCAGCAGGGAAGCCCCCGACGAGCAGTACTTC
J gene: TRBJ2-4; CDR3 length: 14; V gene: TRBV3-1; clone size: few; D gene: TRBD1; CDR3 protein: CASRSDRGQNIQYF; CDR3 DNA: TGTGCCAGCAGGTCGGACAGGGGACAAAACATTCAGTACTTC
J gene: TRBJ2-7; CDR3 length: 14; V gene: TRBV4-1; clone size: NA; D gene: NA; CDR3 protein: CASSQDLGRYEHYF; CDR3 DNA: TGCGCCAGCAGCCAAGATCTGGGACGTTACGAGCACTACTTC
J gene: TRBJ2-4; CDR3 length: 12; V gene: TRBV2; clone size: few; D gene: NA; CDR3 protein: CASSDGGNIQYF; CDR3 DNA: TGTGCCAGCAGTGACGGCGGGAACATTCAGTACTTC
J gene: TRBJ2-7; CDR3 length: 15; V gene: TRBV6-6; clone size: NA; D gene: TRBD1; CDR3 protein: CASSSTRDSSYEQYF; CDR3 DNA: TGTGCCAGCAGTTCCACACGGGACAGCTCCTACGAGCAGTACTTC
J gene: TRBJ1-6; CDR3 length: 17; V gene: TRBV5-6; clone size: few; D gene: NA; CDR3 protein: CASSLDSRSSYNSPLHF; CDR3 DNA: TGTGCCAGCAGCTTGGACAGTAGGAGCTCCTATAATTCACCCCTCCACTTT
J gene: TRBJ2-3; CDR3 length: 16; V gene: TRBV11-2; clone size: many; D gene: TRBD2; CDR3 protein: CASSLAGGGWTDTQYF; CDR3 DNA: TGTGCCAGCAGCTTAGCGGGCGGGGGTTGGACAGATACGCAGTATTTT
J gene: TRBJ2-2; CDR3 length: 18; V gene: TRBV6-5; clone size: NA; D gene: NA; CDR3 protein: CASSYSRGKGPRAGELFF; CDR3 DNA: TGTGCCAGCAGTTACTCGAGGGGAAAAGGGCCCAGGGCCGGGGAGCTGTTTTTT